This T cell receptor (beta chain) was found in a study of T and B cells in COVID-19 patients. Study in general: Blood was sampled from COVID-19 patients who were either actively infected or recovered. Of over 19 active-infection patients, over 9 were critically ill with mechanical ventilation or extracorporeal membrane oxygenation.

The V and J ends lost 2 bases and 1 base, in that order; junction bases with no gene match: 7. Germline V lookup: CDR1 MNHEY, CDR2 SMNVEV (reference sequence). This CDR3 has 17 residues. Study findings and constraints: No sequencing was yet done of CD4+, regulatory or CD8+ subsets, or of SARS-CoV-2-responsive or tetramer+ sorted cells. Few blood samples existed from mildly ill patients during symptoms or early in severe cases.

Each TRB amplification used roughly 230-550 ng of genomic DNA from blood. This clonotype appeared a single time. The antigen remains unidentified. BIOMED2 TRB-A/B primer pools were used in multiplex TRB PCR. Via MiXCR, TCRdb re-called the multiplex PCR reads, giving one row per CDR3 protein. The sample consists of approximately 8,300 distinct CDR3 sequences, roughly two fifths of them appearing once. The sequenced sample was blood. The receptor's source is a human donor with active COVID-19. The chain recombines TRBV27 with TRBJ1-3; 8 bases fit TRBD1. CDR3 bases: TGTGCCAGCAGTTTAGCAGGGGGCGCGCGGTCTGGAAACACCATATATTTT. The encoded protein is CASSLAGGARSGNTIYF.